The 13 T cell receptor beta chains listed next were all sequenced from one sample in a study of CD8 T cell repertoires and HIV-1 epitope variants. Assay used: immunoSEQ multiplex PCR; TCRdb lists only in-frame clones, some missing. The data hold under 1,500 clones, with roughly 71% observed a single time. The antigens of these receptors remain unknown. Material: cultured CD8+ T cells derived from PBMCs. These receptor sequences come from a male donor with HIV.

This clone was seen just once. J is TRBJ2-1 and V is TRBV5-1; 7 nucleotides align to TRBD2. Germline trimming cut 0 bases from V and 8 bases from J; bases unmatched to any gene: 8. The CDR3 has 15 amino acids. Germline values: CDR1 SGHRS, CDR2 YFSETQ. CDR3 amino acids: CASSLDGGSLYEQFF. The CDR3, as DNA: TGCGCCAGCAGCTTGGACGGGGGGTCTCTCTATGAGCAGTTCTTC.

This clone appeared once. Here the CDR3 DNA reads TGTGCCAGCAGTGAAGCCTTTTTCCGAGATGAACATAGGAATCCTGAAGCTTTCTTT. Its protein is CASSEAFFRDEHRNPEAFF. The gene calls are TRBV6-1 and TRBJ1-1, with D uncertain. The CDR3 extends over 19 amino acids. V was pared by 0 bases and J by 6 bases, with 26 bases between. In germline, CDR1 is MNHNS, CDR2 SASEGT.

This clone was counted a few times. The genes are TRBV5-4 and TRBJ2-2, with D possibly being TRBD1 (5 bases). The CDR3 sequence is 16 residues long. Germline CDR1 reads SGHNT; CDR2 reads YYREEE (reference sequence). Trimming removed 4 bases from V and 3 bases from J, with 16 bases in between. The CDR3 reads CASSPDSSVDTGELFF. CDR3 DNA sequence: TGTGCCAGCAGCCCAGACAGTAGTGTCGACACCGGGGAGCTGTTTTTT.

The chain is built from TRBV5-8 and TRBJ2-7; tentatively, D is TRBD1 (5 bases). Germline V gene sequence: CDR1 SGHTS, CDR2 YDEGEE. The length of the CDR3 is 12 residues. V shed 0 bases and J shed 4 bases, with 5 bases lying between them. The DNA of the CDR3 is TGTGCCAGCAGCTTGGGACAGTACGAGCAGTACTTC. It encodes CASSLGQYEQYF.

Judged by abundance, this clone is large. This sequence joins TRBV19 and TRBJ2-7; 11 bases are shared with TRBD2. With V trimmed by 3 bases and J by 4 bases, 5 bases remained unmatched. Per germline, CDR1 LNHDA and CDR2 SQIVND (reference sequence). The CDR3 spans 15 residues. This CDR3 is CASSIRLAGIYEQYF. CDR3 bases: TGTGCCAGTAGTATCCGACTAGCGGGGATTTACGAGCAGTACTTC.

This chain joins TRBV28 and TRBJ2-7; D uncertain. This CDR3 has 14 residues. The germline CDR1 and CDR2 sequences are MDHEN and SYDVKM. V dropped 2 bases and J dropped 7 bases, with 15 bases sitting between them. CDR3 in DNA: TGTGCCAGCAGTTTAGAGCTAGTAGTGCGGGAGCAGTACTTC. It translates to CASSLELVVREQYF.

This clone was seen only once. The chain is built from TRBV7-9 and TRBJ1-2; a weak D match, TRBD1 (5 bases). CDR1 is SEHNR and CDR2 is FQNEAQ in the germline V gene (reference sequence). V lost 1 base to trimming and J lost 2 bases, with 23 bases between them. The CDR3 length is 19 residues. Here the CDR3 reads CASSLVGQTPRTGNYGYTF. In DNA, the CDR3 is TGTGCCAGCAGCTTAGTGGGGCAGACCCCACGGACGGGAAACTATGGCTACACCTTC.

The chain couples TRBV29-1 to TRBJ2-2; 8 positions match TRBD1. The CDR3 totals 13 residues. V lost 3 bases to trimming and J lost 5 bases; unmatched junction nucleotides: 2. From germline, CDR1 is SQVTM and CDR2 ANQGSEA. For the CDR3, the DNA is TGCAGCGTTGACAGGGGGCGAACCGGGGAGCTGTTTTTT. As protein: CSVDRGRTGELFF.

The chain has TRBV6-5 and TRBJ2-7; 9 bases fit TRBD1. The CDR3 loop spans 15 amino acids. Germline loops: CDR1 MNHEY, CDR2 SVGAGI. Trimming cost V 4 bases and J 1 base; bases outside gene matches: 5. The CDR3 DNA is TGTGCCAGCAGTTTTGGACAGGGGAGGTCCTACGAGCAGTACTTC. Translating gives CASSFGQGRSYEQYF.

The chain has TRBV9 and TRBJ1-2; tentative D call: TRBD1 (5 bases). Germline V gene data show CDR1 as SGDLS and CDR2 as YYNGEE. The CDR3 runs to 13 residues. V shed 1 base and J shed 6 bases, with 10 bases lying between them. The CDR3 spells CASSVIGGNGYTF. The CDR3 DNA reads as TGTGCCAGCAGCGTAATCGGGGGGAATGGCTACACCTTC. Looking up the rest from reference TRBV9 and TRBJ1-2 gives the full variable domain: DSGVTQTPKHLITATGQRVTLRCSPRSGDLSVYWYQQSLDQGLQFLIQYYNGEERAKGNILERFSAQQFPDLHSELNLSSLELGDSALYFCASSVIGGNGYTFGSGTRLTVV.

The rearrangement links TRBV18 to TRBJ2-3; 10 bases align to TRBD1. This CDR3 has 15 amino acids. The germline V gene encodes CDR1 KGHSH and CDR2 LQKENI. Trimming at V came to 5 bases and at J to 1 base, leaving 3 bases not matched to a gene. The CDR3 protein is CASSDRGRGTDTQYF. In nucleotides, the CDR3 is TGTGCCAGCTCAGACAGGGGGCGGGGCACAGATACGCAGTATTTT.

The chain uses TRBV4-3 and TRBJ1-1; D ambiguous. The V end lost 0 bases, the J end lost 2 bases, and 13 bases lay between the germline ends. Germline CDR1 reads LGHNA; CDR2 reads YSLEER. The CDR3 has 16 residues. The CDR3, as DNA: TGCGCCAGCAGCCAAGAGGTGGGAATGGAAAACACTGAAGCTTTCTTT. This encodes CASSQEVGMENTEAFF.

CDR3 loop: CASTKGWGAAYEQYF. The CDR3 DNA is TGTGCCAGCACCAAGGGGTGGGGGGCCGCCTACGAGCAGTACTTC. The chain combines TRBV28 with TRBJ2-7; D possibly uses TRBD1 or TRBD2 (6 bases each). The CDR3 is 15 residues long. Germline-derived CDR1 and CDR2 are MDHEN and SYDVKM. V gave up 7 bases and J gave up 2 bases, with 18 bases separating them.